Below are 3 T cell receptor beta chains sequenced from a single sample in a study of cytomegalovirus exposure and HLA in healthy donors. Both 60 Vbeta primers and 13 Jbeta primers went into the PCR. The method was immunoSEQ multiplex PCR; TCRdb's version includes in-frame clones alone and lacks a portion of them. This repertoire shows fewer than 150,000 clones, around 79% found once; its top ten account for 2.8%. The sequencing input was PBMCs. The origin of the receptors is a male donor in good health and CMV-seronegative.

The chain joins TRBV19 to TRBJ1-1, with 7 bases lining up with TRBD1. Germline V CDR1 and CDR2: LNHDA, SQIVND (reference sequence). J lost 2 bases, V lost 4 bases, and 7 bases had no gene match. CDR3 length equals 15 residues. The CDR3, as DNA: TGTGCCAGTAGTACCGACTGGACAGGAAACACTGAAGCTTTCTTT. Amino acid sequence: CASSTDWTGNTEAFF.

The rearrangement uses TRBV5-6 and TRBJ2-7, with a weak D call TRBD1 (6 bases). V was shortened by 4 bases and J by 4 bases, with 18 bases between the two germline ends. The CDR3 runs 15 residues. The germline V gene encodes CDR1 SGHDT and CDR2 YYEEEE. This CDR3 reads CASSRGAGAHYEQYF. The CDR3 DNA is TGTGCCAGCAGCCGTGGCGCAGGGGCGCATTACGAGCAGTACTTC.

As regards this clone: Other DNA variants within this sample encode the same CDR3. The chain uses TRBV2 and TRBJ2-7; 7 bases agree with TRBD1. CDR1 SNHLY and CDR2 FYNNEI come from the germline V gene. CDR3 size: 12 residues. V lost 6 bases to trimming and J lost 4 bases; unmatched junction nucleotides: 3. The CDR3 reads CASRGDSYEQYF. The CDR3, as DNA: TGTGCCAGCAGGGGGGACAGTTACGAGCAGTACTTC.